This T cell receptor beta chain was identified in a study of blood T cell repertoires in COVID-19. The wider study: Acute-phase and convalescent COVID-19 samples originated in the United States, Italy and Spain. Sources were T cells, B-cell-depleted T cells, or PBMCs; the material itself was cDNA or gDNA.

Trimming shortened V by 9 bases and J by 4 bases, and 24 bases separated the two germline ends. The CDR3 runs to 16 residues. CDR1 and CDR2 (germline): LNHDA, SQIVND (reference sequence). The authors' processing: From reference gene primer amplification, estimates of nucleated cell counts were derived. Some clones are missing from TCRdb's copy, which holds only in-frame ones; the method was immunoSEQ multiplex PCR. The V and J calls and clone size were taken over from that table, and D and trimming were inferred from the DNA. The table shows approximately 100,000 clones, with 70% to 80% occurring only once.

The specimen sequenced was peripheral blood. This receptor was identified in a man aged 70 or older with active or convalescent COVID-19. This sequence joins TRBV19 and TRBJ1-2; D unclear. CDR3 nucleotides: TGTGCCAGCAGCCCGGTGAGGGCGCAGGATGCCTATGGCTACACCTTC. The encoded protein is CASSPVRAQDAYGYTF.